The clone carrying this T cell receptor (beta chain) was recorded at least ten times. These data are taken from a study of blood T cell repertoires in COVID-19. Data came from immunoSEQ multiplex PCR; TCRdb stores just in-frame clones and leaves some out. The sample consists of roughly 64,000 clones, more than 55% of them appearing once. V shed 4 bases, J shed 5 bases, and the junction held 10 bases outside the gene matches. Germline CDR1 reads SGHVS; CDR2 reads FQNEAQ. The CDR3 totals 16 residues. The V call is TRBV7-8, the J call TRBJ2-5; 10 bases line up with TRBD2. The receptor comes from a woman aged 55-69 years who had been exposed to COVID-19. The sequenced sample was PBMCs or T cells enriched from blood (not recorded which). The CDR3 loop reads CASSSEVAGGGETQYF. The CDR3, as DNA: TGTGCCAGCAGCTCCGAAGTAGCGGGAGGAGGGGAGACCCAGTACTTC.